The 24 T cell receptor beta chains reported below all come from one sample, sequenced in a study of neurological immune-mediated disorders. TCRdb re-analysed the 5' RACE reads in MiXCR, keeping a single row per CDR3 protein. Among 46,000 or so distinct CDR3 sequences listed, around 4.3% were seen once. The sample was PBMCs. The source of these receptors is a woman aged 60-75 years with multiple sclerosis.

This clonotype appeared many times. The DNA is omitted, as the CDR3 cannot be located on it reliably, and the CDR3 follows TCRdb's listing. The CDR3 is CASSKVGLGADTQYF. V is TRBV21-1 and J is TRBJ2-3; no DNA check was done on the table's D call, TRBD2. TRBV21-1 is a pseudogene. The CDR3 spans 15 residues, counting both ends.

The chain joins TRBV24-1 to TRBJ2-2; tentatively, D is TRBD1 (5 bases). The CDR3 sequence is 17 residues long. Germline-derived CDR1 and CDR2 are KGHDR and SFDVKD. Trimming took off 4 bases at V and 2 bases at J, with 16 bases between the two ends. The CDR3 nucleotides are TGTGCCACCAGTGACCCTCAGACAGCAAGCAACACCGGGGAGCTGTTTTTT. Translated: CATSDPQTASNTGELFF.

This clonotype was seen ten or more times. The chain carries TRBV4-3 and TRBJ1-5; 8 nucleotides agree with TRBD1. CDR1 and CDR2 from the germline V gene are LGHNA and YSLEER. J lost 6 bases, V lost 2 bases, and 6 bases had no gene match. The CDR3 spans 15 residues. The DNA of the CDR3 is TGCGCCAGCAGCCAATCAGCGACAGGGGCTCAGCCCCAGCATTTT. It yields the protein CASSQSATGAQPQHF.

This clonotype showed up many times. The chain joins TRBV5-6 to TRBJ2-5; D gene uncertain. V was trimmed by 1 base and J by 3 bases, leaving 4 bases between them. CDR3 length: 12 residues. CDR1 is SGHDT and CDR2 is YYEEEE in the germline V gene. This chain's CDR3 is CASSLTEETQYF. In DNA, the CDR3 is TGTGCCAGCAGCTTGACGGAAGAGACCCAGTACTTC.

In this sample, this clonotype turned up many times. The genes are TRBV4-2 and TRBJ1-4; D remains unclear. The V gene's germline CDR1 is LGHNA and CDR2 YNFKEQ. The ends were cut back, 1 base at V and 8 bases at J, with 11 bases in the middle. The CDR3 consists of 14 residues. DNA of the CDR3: TGTGCCAGCAGCCAAGGCCGGGAGGAAGAAAAACTGTTTTTT. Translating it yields CASSQGREEEKLFF.

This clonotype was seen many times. Here the CDR3 DNA reads TGTGCCAGCAGCTATCGAGGGACTAGCGGGAGCGATACGCAGTATTTT. Translating it yields CASSYRGTSGSDTQYF. The rearrangement links TRBV7-2 to TRBJ2-3; 14 nucleotides align to TRBD2. Germline V gives CDR1 SGHTA, CDR2 FQGNSA. Trimming took 4 bases from V and 6 from J; bases not matched to a gene: 6. The CDR3 is 16 amino acids.

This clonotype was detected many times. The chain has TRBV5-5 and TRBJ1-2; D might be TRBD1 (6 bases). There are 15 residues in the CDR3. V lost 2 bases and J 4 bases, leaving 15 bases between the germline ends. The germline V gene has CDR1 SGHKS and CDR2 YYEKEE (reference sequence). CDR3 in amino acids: CASSFLWQGFYGYTF. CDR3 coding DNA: TGTGCCAGCAGCTTCTTATGGCAGGGGTTCTATGGCTACACCTTC. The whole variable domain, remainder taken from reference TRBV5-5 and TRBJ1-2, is DAGVTQSPTHLIKTRGQQVTLRCSPISGHKSVSWYQQVLGQGPQFIFQYYEKEERGRGNFPDRFSARQFPNYSSELNVNALLLGDSALYLCASSFLWQGFYGYTFGSGTRLTVV.

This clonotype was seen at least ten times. The CDR3 coding sequence is TGTGCCAGCAGCTTAAATCCGGGGGGGCGAGATACGCAGTATTTT. Translating gives CASSLNPGGRDTQYF. This chain uses TRBV7-3 with TRBJ2-3; 8 nucleotides match TRBD2. The CDR3 extends over 15 amino acids. The ends lost 1 base at V and 5 bases at J; junction bases unmatched: 5. The germline CDR1 and CDR2 sequences are SGHTA and FQGTGA.

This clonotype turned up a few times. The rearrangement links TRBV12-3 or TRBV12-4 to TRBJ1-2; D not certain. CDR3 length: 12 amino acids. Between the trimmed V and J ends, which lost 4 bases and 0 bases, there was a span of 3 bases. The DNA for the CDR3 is TGTGCCAGCAGTTATTCTAACTATGGCTACACCTTC. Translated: CASSYSNYGYTF.

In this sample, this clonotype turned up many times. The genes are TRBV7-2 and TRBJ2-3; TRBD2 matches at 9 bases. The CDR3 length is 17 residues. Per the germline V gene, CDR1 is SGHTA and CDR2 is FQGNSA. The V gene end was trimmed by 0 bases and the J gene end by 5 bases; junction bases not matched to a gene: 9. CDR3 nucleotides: TGTGCCAGCAGCTTAGCGATAATAGCGGGGGTTCGAGATACGCAGTATTTT. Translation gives CASSLAIIAGVRDTQYF.

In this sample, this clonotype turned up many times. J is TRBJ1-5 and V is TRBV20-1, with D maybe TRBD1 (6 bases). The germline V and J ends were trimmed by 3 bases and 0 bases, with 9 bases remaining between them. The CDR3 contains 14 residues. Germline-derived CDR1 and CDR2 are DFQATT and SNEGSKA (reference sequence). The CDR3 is CSASRQVSNQPQHF. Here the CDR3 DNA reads TGCAGTGCTAGCCGACAGGTTAGCAATCAGCCCCAGCATTTT.

CDR3 bases: TGTGCCAGCAAAAGCCTGGTGGCTGAGCAGTTCTTC. Its protein is CASKSLVAEQFF. The rearrangement uses TRBV27 and TRBJ2-1; unclear D gene. Deletions cut 7 bases from V and 9 bases from J, with 13 bases between. Looked up from germline, CDR1 is MNHEY and CDR2 is SMNVEV (reference sequence). This CDR3 spans 12 amino acids.

The DNA for the CDR3 is TGTGCCAGCAGCCAGGGACAACTTACAGATACGCAGTATTTT. Translating gives CASSQGQLTDTQYF. The chain recombines TRBV7-9 with TRBJ2-3, with D possibly matching TRBD1 (6 bases). The V end lost 5 bases, the J end lost 3 bases, and 12 bases lay between the germline ends. The length of the CDR3 is 14 residues. Germline-derived CDR1 and CDR2 are SEHNR and FQNEAQ (reference sequence).

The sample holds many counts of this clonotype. The CDR3 sequence: CASSFSGQGMTEAFF. CDR3 nucleotides: TGCGCCAGCAGCTTCTCTGGACAGGGTATGACTGAAGCTTTCTTT. The rearrangement links TRBV5-1 to TRBJ1-1; 8 nucleotides match TRBD1. CDR3 length: 15 amino acids. The V segment lost 2 bases and the J segment 5 bases; nucleotides outside the gene matches: 8. Germline V lookup: CDR1 SGHRS, CDR2 YFSETQ.

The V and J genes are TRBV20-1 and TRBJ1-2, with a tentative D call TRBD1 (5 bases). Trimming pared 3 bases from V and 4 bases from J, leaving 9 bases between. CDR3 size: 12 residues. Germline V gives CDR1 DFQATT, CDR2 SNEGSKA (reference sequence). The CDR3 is CSASTGGYGYTF. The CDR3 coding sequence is TGCAGTGCTAGCACGGGGGGCTATGGCTACACCTTC.

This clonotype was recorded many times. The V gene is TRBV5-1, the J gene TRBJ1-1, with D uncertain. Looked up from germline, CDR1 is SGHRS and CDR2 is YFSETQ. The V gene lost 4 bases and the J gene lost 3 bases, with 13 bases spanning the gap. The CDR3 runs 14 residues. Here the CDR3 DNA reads TGCGCCAGCAGCCTCAGCGGGTTAGACACTGAAGCTTTCTTT. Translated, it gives CASSLSGLDTEAFF.

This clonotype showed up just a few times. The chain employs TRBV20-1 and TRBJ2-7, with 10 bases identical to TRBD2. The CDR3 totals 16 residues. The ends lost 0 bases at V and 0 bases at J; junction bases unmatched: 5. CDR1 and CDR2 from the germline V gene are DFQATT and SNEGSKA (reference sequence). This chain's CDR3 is CSARDEKRGGSYEQYF. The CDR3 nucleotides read TGCAGTGCTAGAGATGAAAAGCGGGGGGGCTCCTACGAGCAGTACTTC.

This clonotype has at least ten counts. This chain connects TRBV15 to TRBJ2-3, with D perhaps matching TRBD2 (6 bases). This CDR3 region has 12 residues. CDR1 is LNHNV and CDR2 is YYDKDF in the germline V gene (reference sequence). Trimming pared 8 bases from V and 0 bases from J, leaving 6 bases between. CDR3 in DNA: TGTGCCACCGGGACTAGCACAGATACGCAGTATTTT. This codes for CATGTSTDTQYF.

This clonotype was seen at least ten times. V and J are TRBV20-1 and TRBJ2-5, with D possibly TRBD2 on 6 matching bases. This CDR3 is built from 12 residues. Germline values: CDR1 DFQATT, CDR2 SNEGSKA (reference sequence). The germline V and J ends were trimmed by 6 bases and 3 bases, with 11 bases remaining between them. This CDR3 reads CSAPLAEETQYF. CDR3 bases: TGCAGTGCGCCCTTAGCGGAAGAGACCCAGTACTTC.

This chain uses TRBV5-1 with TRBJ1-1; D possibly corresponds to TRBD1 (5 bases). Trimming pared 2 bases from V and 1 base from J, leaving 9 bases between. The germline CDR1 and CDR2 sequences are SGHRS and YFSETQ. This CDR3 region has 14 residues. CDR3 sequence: CASSLWGGNTEAFF. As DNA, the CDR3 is TGCGCCAGCAGCTTATGGGGGGGGAACACTGAAGCTTTCTTT.

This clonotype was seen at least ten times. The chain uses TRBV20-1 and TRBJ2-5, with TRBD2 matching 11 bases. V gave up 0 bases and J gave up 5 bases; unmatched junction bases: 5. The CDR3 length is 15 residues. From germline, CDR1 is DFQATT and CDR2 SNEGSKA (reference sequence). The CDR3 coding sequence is TGCAGTGCTAGAGAAGCTAGCGGGGGGTTGGAGACCCAGTACTTC. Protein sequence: CSAREASGGLETQYF.

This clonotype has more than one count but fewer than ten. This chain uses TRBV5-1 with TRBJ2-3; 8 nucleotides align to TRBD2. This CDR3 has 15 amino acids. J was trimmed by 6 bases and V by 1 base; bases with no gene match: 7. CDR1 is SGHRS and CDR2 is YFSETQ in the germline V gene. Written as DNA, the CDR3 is TGCGCCAGCAGCTTGAATCGCGGGAGGTGGGATACGCAGTATTTT. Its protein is CASSLNRGRWDTQYF.

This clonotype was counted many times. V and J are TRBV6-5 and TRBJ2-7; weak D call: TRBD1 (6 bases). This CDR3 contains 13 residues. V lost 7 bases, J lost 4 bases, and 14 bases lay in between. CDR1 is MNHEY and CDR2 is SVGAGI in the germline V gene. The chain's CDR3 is CASNPQGSYEQYF. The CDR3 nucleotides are TGTGCCAGCAACCCACAGGGATCATACGAGCAGTACTTC.

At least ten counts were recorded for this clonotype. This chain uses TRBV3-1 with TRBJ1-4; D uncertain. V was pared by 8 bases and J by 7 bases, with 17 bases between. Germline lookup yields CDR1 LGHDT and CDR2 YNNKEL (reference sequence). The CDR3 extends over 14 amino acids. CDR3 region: CASSFGASSEKLFF. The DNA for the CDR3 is TGTGCCAGCTCCTTTGGTGCCTCGAGTGAAAAACTGTTTTTT.